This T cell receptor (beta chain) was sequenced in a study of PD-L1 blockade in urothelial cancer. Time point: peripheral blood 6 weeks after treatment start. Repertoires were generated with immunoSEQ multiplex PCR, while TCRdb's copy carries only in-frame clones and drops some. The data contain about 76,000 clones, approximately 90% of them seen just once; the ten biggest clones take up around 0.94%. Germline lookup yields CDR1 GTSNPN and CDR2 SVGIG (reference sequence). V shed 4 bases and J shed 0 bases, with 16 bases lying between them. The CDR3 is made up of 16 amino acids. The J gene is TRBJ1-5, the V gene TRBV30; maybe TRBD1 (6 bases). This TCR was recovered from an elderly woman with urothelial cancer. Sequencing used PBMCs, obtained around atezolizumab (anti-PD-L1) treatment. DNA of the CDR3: TGTGCCTGGAACTCCGGACAGATCTTTAGCAATCAGCCCCAGCATTTT. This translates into CAWNSGQIFSNQPQHF. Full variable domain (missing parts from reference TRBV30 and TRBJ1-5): SQTIHQWPATLVQPVGSPLSLECTVEGTSNPNLYWYRQAAGRGLQLLFYSVGIGQISSEVPQNLSASRPQDRQFILSSKKLLLSDSGFYLCAWNSGQIFSNQPQHFGDGTRLSIL.